This T cell receptor beta chain was identified during a study of human T cells and chemical hapten exposure. Study summary: Per-sample TCR yields varied mainly from small pooled library volume differences. Overall study findings and caveats: Following DPC sensitization, TCRs present above 1 in 1000 frequency showed no change.

Ten or more counts support this clonotype. Its antigen is undetermined. CDR1 is SGHRS, CDR2 YFSETQ, per germline. This CDR3 has 13 residues. V was clipped by 5 bases and J by 2 bases, with 10 bases between them. Unfractionated whole blood was the source from which total RNA was extracted. Individual cDNA molecules received unique molecular identifiers in the library. Per the original methods: A per-sample median of approximately 100,000 TCRs was observed, with a range of about 23,224 to 690,600. TCRdb reprocessed the 5' RACE reads via MiXCR and lists one record per CDR3 protein. The V and J calls follow TCRdb's processing rather than the paper's. Among approximately 140,000 distinct CDR3 sequences listed, 3.5% to 5% were seen once.

The receptor was derived from a female donor in good health. The rearrangement uses TRBV5-1 and TRBJ2-5; either TRBD1 or TRBD2 may supply D (5 bases each). CDR3 DNA sequence: TGCGCCAGCAGTATGGGGGTTCAAGAGACCCAGTACTTC. Residues: CASSMGVQETQYF.